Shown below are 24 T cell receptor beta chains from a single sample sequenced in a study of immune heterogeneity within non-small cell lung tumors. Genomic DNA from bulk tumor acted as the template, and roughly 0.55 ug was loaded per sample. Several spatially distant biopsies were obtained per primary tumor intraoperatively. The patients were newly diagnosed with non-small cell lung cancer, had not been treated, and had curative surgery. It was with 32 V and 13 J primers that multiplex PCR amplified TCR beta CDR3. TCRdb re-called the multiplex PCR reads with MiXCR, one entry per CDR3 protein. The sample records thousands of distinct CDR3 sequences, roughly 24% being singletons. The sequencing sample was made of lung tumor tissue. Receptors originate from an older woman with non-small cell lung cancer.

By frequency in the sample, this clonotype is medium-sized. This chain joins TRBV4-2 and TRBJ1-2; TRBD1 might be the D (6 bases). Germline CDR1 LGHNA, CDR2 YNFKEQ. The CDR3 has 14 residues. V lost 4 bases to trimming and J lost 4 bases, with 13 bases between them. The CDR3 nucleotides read TGTGCCAGCAGCCCGGGGGGCGCTACCTATGGCTACACCTTC. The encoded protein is CASSPGGATYGYTF.

CDR3 DNA: TGTGCCAGCAGTCCGCGGAGCGAGCAGTACTTC. As protein: CASSPRSEQYF. This chain joins TRBV28 and TRBJ2-7; D remains unclear. Germline values: CDR1 MDHEN, CDR2 SYDVKM. This CDR3 has 11 residues. Deletions cut 5 bases from V and 6 bases from J, with 8 bases between.

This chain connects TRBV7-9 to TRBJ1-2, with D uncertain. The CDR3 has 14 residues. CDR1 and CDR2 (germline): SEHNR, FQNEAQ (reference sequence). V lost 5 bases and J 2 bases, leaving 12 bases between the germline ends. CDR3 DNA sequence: TGTGCCAGCAGCCCGGTGGCGGAAAACTATGGCTACACCTTC. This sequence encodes CASSPVAENYGYTF.

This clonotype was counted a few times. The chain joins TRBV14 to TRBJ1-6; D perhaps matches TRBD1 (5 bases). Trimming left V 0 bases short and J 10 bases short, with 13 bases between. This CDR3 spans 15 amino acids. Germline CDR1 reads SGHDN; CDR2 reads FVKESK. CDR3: CASSQDPQGKSPLHF. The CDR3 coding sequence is TGTGCCAGCAGCCAAGATCCCCAGGGAAAGTCACCCCTCCACTTT.

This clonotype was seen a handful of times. The CDR3 reads CSARPTDLTGELFF. CDR3 sequence (DNA): TGCAGTGCTAGACCTACCGACCTGACCGGGGAGCTGTTTTTT. J is TRBJ2-2 and V is TRBV20-1; D gene unclear. Trimming cost V 2 bases and J 5 bases, with 12 bases left between them. The CDR3 runs 14 residues. Germline CDR1 DFQATT, CDR2 SNEGSKA (reference sequence).

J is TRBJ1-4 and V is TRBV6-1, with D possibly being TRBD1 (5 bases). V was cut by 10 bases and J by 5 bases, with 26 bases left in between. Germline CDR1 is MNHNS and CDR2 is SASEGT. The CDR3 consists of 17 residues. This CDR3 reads CATYRGGGPGINEKLFF. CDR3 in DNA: TGTGCCACCTACCGGGGGGGGGGACCGGGGATCAATGAAAAACTGTTTTTT.

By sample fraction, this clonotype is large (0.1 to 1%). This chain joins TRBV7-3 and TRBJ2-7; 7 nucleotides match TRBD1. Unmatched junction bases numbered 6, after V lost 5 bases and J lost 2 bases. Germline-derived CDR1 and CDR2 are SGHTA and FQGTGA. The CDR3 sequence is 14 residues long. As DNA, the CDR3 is TGTGCCAGCAGCCCGACAGGGTCCCCCTACGAGCAGTACTTC. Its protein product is CASSPTGSPYEQYF.

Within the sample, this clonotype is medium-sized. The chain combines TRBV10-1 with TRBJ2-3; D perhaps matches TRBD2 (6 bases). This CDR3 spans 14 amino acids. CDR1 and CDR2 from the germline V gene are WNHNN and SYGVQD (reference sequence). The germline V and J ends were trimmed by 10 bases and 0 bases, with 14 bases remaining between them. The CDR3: CAIHKGTSTDTQYF. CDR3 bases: TGCGCCATCCACAAGGGGACTAGCACAGATACGCAGTATTTT.

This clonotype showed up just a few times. CDR3 in amino acids: CASSSGDRGGGEQFF. Here the CDR3 DNA reads TGTGCCAGCAGTTCCGGGGACAGGGGAGGCGGTGAGCAGTTCTTC. V is TRBV28 and J is TRBJ2-1; 10 nucleotides align to TRBD1. Germline V gene data show CDR1 as MDHEN and CDR2 as SYDVKM. The CDR3 has 15 amino acids. V was clipped by 4 bases and J by 9 bases; unmatched bases: 9.

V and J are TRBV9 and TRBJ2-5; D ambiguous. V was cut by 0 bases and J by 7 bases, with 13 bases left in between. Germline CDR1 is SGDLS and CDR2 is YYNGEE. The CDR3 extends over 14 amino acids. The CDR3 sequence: CASSVEVTPGTQYF. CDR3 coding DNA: TGTGCCAGCAGCGTAGAAGTAACCCCGGGGACCCAGTACTTC.

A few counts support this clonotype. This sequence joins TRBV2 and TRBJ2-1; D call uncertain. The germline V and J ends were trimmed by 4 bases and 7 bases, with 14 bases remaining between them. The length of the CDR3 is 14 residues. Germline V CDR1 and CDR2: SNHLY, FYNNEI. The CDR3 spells CASSGKVYSNEQFF. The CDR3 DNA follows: TGTGCCAGCAGTGGAAAGGTGTACAGTAATGAGCAGTTCTTC. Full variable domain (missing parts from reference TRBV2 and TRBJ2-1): EPEVTQTPSHQVTQMGQEVILRCVPISNHLYFYWYRQILGQKVEFLVSFYNNEISEKSEIFDDQFSVERPDGSNFTLKIRSTKLEDSAMYFCASSGKVYSNEQFFGPGTRLTVL.

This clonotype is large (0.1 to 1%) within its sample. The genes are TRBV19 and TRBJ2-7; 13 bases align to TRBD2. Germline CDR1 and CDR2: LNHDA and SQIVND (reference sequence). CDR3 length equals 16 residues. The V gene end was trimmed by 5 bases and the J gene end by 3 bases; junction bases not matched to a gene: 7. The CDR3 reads CASSLTSGRLGYEQYF. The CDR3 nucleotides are TGTGCCAGTAGTCTGACTAGCGGGAGGCTAGGCTACGAGCAGTACTTC.

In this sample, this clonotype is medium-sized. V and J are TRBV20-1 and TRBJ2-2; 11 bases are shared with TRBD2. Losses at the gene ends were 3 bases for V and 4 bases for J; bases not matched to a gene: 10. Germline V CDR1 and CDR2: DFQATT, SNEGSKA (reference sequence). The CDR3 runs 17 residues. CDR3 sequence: CSASGLAGGPGTGELFF. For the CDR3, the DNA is TGCAGTGCTAGCGGATTAGCGGGAGGGCCCGGCACCGGGGAGCTGTTTTTT.

The CDR3 coding sequence is TGTGCCAGCAGCCAAAGAGGGTCTTACTCTGGAAACACCATATATTTT. Protein product: CASSQRGSYSGNTIYF. The chain couples TRBV3-1 to TRBJ1-3; D unclear. The length of the CDR3 is 16 residues. With 2 bases removed from V and 0 bases from J, the gap between germline ends came to 11 bases. Germline lookup yields CDR1 LGHDT and CDR2 YNNKEL (reference sequence).

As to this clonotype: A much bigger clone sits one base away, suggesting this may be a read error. This CDR3 is CASSASSGPPYEQYF. In DNA form, the CDR3 reads TGTGCCAGCAGCGCCTCGTCGGGGCCCCCCTACGAGCAGTACTTC. The J gene is TRBJ2-7, the V gene TRBV9; D tentatively reads TRBD1 or TRBD2 (5 bases each). The V gene's germline CDR1 is SGDLS and CDR2 YYNGEE. Trimming stripped 3 bases from V and 2 bases from J, with 15 bases between. The length of the CDR3 is 15 residues.

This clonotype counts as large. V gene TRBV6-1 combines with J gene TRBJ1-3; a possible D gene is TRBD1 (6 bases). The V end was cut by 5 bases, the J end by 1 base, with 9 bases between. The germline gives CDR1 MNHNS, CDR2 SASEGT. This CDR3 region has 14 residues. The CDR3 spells CASSTGMSGNTIYF. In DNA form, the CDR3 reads TGTGCCAGCAGTACAGGGATGTCTGGAAACACCATATATTTT.

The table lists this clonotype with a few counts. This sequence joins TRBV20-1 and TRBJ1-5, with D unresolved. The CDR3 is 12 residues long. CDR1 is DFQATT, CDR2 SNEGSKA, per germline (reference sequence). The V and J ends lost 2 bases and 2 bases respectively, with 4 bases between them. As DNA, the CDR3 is TGCAGTGCTAGAAGCCGCAATCAGCCCCAGCATTTT. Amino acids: CSARSRNQPQHF.

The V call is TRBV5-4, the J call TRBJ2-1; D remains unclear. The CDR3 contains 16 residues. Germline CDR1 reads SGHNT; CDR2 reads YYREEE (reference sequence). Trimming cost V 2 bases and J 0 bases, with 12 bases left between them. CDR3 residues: CASSLAQRSSYNEQFF. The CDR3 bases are TGTGCCAGCAGCTTAGCCCAAAGGAGCTCCTACAATGAGCAGTTCTTC.

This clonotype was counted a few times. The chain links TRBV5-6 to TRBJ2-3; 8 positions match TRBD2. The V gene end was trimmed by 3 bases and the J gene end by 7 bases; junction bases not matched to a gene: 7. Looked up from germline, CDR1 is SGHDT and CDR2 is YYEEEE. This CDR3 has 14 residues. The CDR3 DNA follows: TGTGCCAGCAGCTCGACTACTAGCGGATATACGCAGTATTTT. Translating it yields CASSSTTSGYTQYF. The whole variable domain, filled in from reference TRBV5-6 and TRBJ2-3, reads DAGVTQSPTHLIKTRGQQVTLRCSPKSGHDTVSWYQQALGQGPQFIFQYYEEEERQRGNFPDRFSGHQFPNYSSELNVNALLLGDSALYLCASSSTTSGYTQYFGPGTRLTVL.

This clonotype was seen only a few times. CDR3 nucleotides: TGCAGTGCTCCAGGCCCGTCCACGGAGCAGTACTTC. It yields the protein CSAPGPSTEQYF. The chain uses TRBV20-1 and TRBJ2-7; no definite D call. V was pared by 5 bases and J by 7 bases, with 15 bases between. Germline CDR1 DFQATT, CDR2 SNEGSKA (reference sequence). The CDR3 consists of 12 residues.

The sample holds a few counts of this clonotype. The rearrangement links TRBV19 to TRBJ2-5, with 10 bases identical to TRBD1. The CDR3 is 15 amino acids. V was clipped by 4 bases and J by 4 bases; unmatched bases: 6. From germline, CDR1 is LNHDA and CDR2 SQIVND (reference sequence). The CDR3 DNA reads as TGTGCCAGTAGTACCGGGACAGGGGCCCGAGAGACCCAGTACTTC. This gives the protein CASSTGTGARETQYF.

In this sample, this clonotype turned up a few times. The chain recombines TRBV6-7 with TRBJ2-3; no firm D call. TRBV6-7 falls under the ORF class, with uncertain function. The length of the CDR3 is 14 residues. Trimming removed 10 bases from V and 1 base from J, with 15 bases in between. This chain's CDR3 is CANAVGWGTDTQYF. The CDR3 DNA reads TGTGCCAACGCGGTGGGTTGGGGCACAGATACGCAGTATTTT.

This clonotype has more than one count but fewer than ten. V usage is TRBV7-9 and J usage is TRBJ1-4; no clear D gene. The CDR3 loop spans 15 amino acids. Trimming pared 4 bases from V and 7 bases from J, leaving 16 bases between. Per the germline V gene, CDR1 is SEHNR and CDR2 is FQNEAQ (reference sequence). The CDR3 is CASSSREGSSEKLFF. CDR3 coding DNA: TGTGCCAGCAGCTCGCGAGAGGGTTCCTCTGAAAAACTGTTTTTT.

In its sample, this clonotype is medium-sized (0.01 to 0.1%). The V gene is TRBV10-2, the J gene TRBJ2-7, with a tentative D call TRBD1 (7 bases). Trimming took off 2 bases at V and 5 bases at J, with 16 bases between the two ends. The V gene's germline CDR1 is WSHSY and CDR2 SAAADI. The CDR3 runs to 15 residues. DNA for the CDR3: TGCGCCAGCAGTGAGGTGGAGGGGGCGCAGGACGAGCAGTACTTC. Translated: CASSEVEGAQDEQYF.